These 16 T cell receptor beta chains came from one sample sequenced in a study of blood T cells in healthy people across ages. Together with a sample-barcoded 5' primer, a J-beta primer mix was included in a second PCR lasting roughly 7 to 11 cycles. Using its own MiXCR run on the 5' RACE reads, TCRdb lists one record per CDR3 protein. The sample carries 650,000 or so distinct CDR3 sequences, about 50% recorded once. The sequencing sample was made of blood. These receptors originate from a woman older than 75 in good health.

The rearrangement uses TRBV5-6 and TRBJ1-3, with D unresolved. This CDR3 region has 13 residues. Germline-derived CDR1 and CDR2 are SGHDT and YYEEEE. V dropped 3 bases and J dropped 1 base, with 5 bases sitting between them. CDR3 nucleotides: TGTGCCAGCAGCTCAAAATCTGGAAACACCATATATTTT. Residues: CASSSKSGNTIYF.

About this clonotype itself: This may be a read error: a much more frequent sequence differs by one nucleotide. The chain couples TRBV27 to TRBJ2-1; D may be TRBD2 (6 bases). Trimming took 8 bases from V and 7 from J, leaving 21 bases between them. The length of the CDR3 is 15 residues. The germline V gene encodes CDR1 MNHEY and CDR2 SMNVEV (reference sequence). In DNA form, the CDR3 reads TGTGCCAGCGGATACGGCGGGATTGCCGGGAATGAGCAGTTCTTC. Its translation: CASGYGGIAGNEQFF.

Concerning this clonotype itself: This may be a read error, as it is one base from a much larger clone. The CDR3: CASRKESGHTF. CDR3 nucleotide sequence: TGTGCCAGCCGAAAGGAGTCTGGCCACACCTTC. The V call is TRBV2, the J call TRBJ1-2; D not resolved. Germline V lookup: CDR1 SNHLY, CDR2 FYNNEI. The CDR3 runs to 11 residues.

The chain has TRBV10-3 and TRBJ2-1; D is undetermined. The closer fit of TRBJ2-7 to the DNA end suggests the J call may be wrong. The CDR3 sequence is 13 residues long. Germline values: CDR1 ENHRY, CDR2 SYGVKD. For the CDR3, the DNA is TGTGCCATCAGTGACACCTCCTACAATGAGCAGTACTTC. It translates to CAISDTSYNEQYF.

V usage is TRBV4-1 and J usage is TRBJ2-3; a possible D gene is TRBD1 (5 bases). Trimming left V 0 bases short and J 5 bases short, with 12 bases between. The CDR3 is 15 amino acids. Germline CDR1 reads MGHRA; CDR2 reads YSYEKL. The CDR3 DNA follows: TGCGCCAGCAGCCAAGATAAGGGGCCGGTAGATACGCAGTATTTT. It translates to CASSQDKGPVDTQYF.

The chain employs TRBV5-1 and TRBJ1-6, with TRBD1 matching 10 bases. The CDR3 runs 14 residues. V lost 4 bases to trimming and J lost 8 bases; unmatched junction nucleotides: 3. The germline CDR1 and CDR2 sequences are SGHRS and YFSETQ. The CDR3, as DNA: TGCGCCAGCAGCCGCGGACAGGGGGATTCACCCCTCCACTTT. This sequence encodes CASSRGQGDSPLHF.

The chain carries TRBV12-3 or TRBV12-4 and TRBJ1-2; 7 positions match TRBD1. The V gene end was trimmed by 6 bases and the J gene end by 6 bases; junction bases not matched to a gene: 13. The CDR3 contains 15 residues. The CDR3 sequence: CASRQGGTAEDGYTF. The CDR3, as DNA: TGTGCCAGCAGGCAAGGGGGGACAGCCGAAGATGGCTACACCTTC.

Points on this clonotype: This may be a read error, as it is one base from a much larger clone. The rearrangement uses TRBV28 and TRBJ2-1; D remains unclear. The CDR3 is 12 residues long. Germline CDR1 is MDHEN and CDR2 is SYDVKM. The ends were cut back, 8 bases at V and 5 bases at J, with 10 bases in the middle. Here the CDR3 reads CASQTLNNEQFF. In DNA, the CDR3 is TGTGCCAGCCAGACCCTGAACAATGAGCAGTTCTTC.

This chain links TRBV5-1 with TRBJ2-2; D not certain. Germline V CDR1 and CDR2: SGHRS, YFSETQ. Trimming left V 4 bases short and J 10 bases short, with 11 bases between. The CDR3 runs 12 residues. The CDR3 sequence is CASSASWVELFF. Here the CDR3 DNA reads TGCGCCAGCAGCGCTTCTTGGGTGGAGCTGTTTTTT.

A remark on this clonotype: A much bigger clone sits one base away, suggesting this may be a read error. J is TRBJ2-5 and V is TRBV20-1; TRBD2 agrees at 11 bases. Germline V gene sequence: CDR1 DFQATT, CDR2 SNEGSKA (reference sequence). The CDR3 consists of 16 residues. The V segment lost 8 bases and the J segment 11 bases; nucleotides outside the gene matches: 22. CDR3 sequence (DNA): TGCAGTTCCCTAGTCGCTAGCGGGAGGATAAGCGGTGAGCAGTACTTC. Its protein product is CSSLVASGRISGEQYF.

CDR3 DNA sequence: TGTGCCAGCAGCCAGTATTCGCCGAGACACGAGCAGTACTTC. Amino acid sequence: CASSQYSPRHEQYF. The V and J genes are TRBV3-1 and TRBJ2-4; D is undetermined. The DNA end is a closer match to TRBJ2-7, so the J assignment may be wrong. The CDR3 loop spans 14 amino acids. From germline, CDR1 is LGHDT and CDR2 YNNKEL (reference sequence).

This clonotype showed up many times. The V call is TRBV2, the J call TRBJ2-3, with TRBD1 matching 9 bases. Germline loops: CDR1 SNHLY, CDR2 FYNNEI. CDR3 length: 17 residues. V shed 5 bases, J shed 0 bases, and the junction held 9 bases outside the gene matches. Here the CDR3 reads CASSKGNRGRSTDTQYF. CDR3 nucleotide sequence: TGTGCCAGCAGTAAAGGGAACAGGGGGCGGAGCACAGATACGCAGTATTTT.

This clonotype was observed at least ten times. The chain employs TRBV28 and TRBJ2-1; 8 bases align to TRBD2. The germline V gene encodes CDR1 MDHEN and CDR2 SYDVKM. V was clipped by 5 bases and J by 7 bases; unmatched bases: 13. This CDR3 comprises 16 residues. This chain's CDR3 is CASSPSGLFGGNEQFF. The CDR3 DNA sequence: TGTGCCAGCAGTCCTAGCGGGCTATTCGGTGGTAATGAGCAGTTCTTC.

The chain has TRBV7-9 and TRBJ2-5; 8 bases are a match to TRBD2. Germline V gene sequence: CDR1 SEHNR, CDR2 FQNEAQ (reference sequence). CDR3 length equals 16 residues. The junction had 10 bases not matched to a gene; V was cut back by 5 bases and J by 2 bases. The CDR3 coding sequence is TGTGCCAGCAGCGTGGGAGCGGGAGTAGGTCAAGAGACCCAGTACTTC. It is translated as CASSVGAGVGQETQYF.

CDR3 DNA: TGTGCCAGCAGCCCTCGAGGCGGACTACCTTACAATGAGCAGTTCTTC. Its translation: CASSPRGGLPYNEQFF. The chain combines TRBV7-3 with TRBJ2-1, with a weak D call TRBD2 (6 bases). The CDR3 loop spans 16 amino acids. The germline gives CDR1 SGHTA, CDR2 FQGTGA. V was trimmed by 5 bases and J by 4 bases, leaving 18 bases between them.

This clonotype showed up just once. This chain connects TRBV18 to TRBJ2-1, with D perhaps TRBD1 or TRBD2 (5 bases each). The germline V gene encodes CDR1 KGHSH and CDR2 LQKENI. CDR3 length equals 18 residues. V shed 2 bases and J shed 5 bases, with 22 bases lying between them. CDR3 amino acids: CASSPSPYGDRGDNEQFF. The CDR3 DNA sequence: TGTGCCAGCTCACCATCTCCGTATGGGGACCGAGGGGACAATGAGCAGTTCTTC.